A selection of T cell receptor beta chains follows, all from one sample in a study of blood T cell repertoires in COVID-19. Assay used: immunoSEQ multiplex PCR; TCRdb lists only in-frame clones, some missing. The sample holds 70,000 or so clones, around 89% seen once. Sequencing was performed on peripheral blood. These receptors were collected from a man aged 55-75 years with acute or convalescent COVID-19. Both conserved end residues are part of each CDR3. Fields, in order: V gene, D gene, J gene, clone size, CDR3 DNA, CDR3 protein. A D gene is named only where the DNA matches it firmly. Clone sizes are given selectively: once, few, many, or a class where the clone is expanded.

V: TRBV9
D: NA
J: TRBJ2-3
size: NA
DNA: TGTGCCAGGAACGGGGAAGATACGCAGTATTTT
CDR3: CARNGEDTQYF

V: TRBV12-3/TRBV12-4
D: NA
J: TRBJ2-2
size: NA
DNA: TGTGCCAGCAATCGCGCGCGCACCGGGGAGCTGTTTTTT
CDR3: CASNRARTGELFF

V: TRBV6-5
D: NA
J: TRBJ1-2
size: NA
DNA: TGTGCCAGCAGCTTCGACAGGTCGCTAGCCTACACCTTC
CDR3: CASSFDRSLAYTF

V: TRBV6-5
D: NA
J: TRBJ1-4
size: NA
DNA: TGTGCCAGCAGTTACATGCCCCGGGATGAAAAACTGTTTTTT
CDR3: CASSYMPRDEKLFF

V: TRBV5-1
D: TRBD2
J: TRBJ2-5
size: NA
DNA: TGCGCCAGCAGCTTGTCCCCACTAGCGGGAGAAGAGACCCAGTACTTC
CDR3: CASSLSPLAGEETQYF

V: TRBV10-3
D: TRBD1
J: TRBJ1-3
size: few
DNA: TGTGCCATCACTCCGGGACAGGGGGTCACGGGAAACACCATATATTTT
CDR3: CAITPGQGVTGNTIYF

V: TRBV11-2
D: TRBD2
J: TRBJ2-7
size: NA
DNA: TGTGCCAGCAGCTCGGGACTAGGCTACGAGCAGTACTTC
CDR3: CASSSGLGYEQYF

V: TRBV29-1
D: TRBD1
J: TRBJ2-5
size: NA
DNA: TGCAGCGTTGGACAGGGTTCAGCCAAAGAGACCCAGTACTTC
CDR3: CSVGQGSAKETQYF

V: TRBV14
D: TRBD2
J: TRBJ2-1
size: NA
DNA: TGTGCCAGCAGCCCTCTAGCGGGGGTTTCCTACAATGAGCAGTTCTTC
CDR3: CASSPLAGVSYNEQFF

V: TRBV12-5
D: NA
J: TRBJ2-3
size: NA
DNA: TGTGCTAGTGGTTTGGACCGGGGCACAGATACGCAGTATTTT
CDR3: CASGLDRGTDTQYF

V: TRBV29-1
D: TRBD2
J: TRBJ2-5
size: once
DNA: TGCAGCGTCAAACCAGAACTAGCGGGGGGCGCAGAGACCCAGTACTTC
CDR3: CSVKPELAGGAETQYF

V: TRBV12-3/TRBV12-4
D: NA
J: TRBJ2-2
size: NA
DNA: TGTGCCAGCAGCCACAGGGTGGGCGGGGAGCTGTTTTTT
CDR3: CASSHRVGGELFF

V: TRBV25-1
D: TRBD2
J: TRBJ2-5
size: NA
DNA: TGTGCCAGCAGTGTACTAGCGGGGGGCCAAGAGACCCAGTACTTC
CDR3: CASSVLAGGQETQYF

V: TRBV6-5
D: NA
J: TRBJ1-4
size: NA
DNA: TGTGCCAGCAGGACAGAGTCCGTGCGGGAAAAACTGTTTTTT
CDR3: CASRTESVREKLFF

V: TRBV5-1
D: TRBD1
J: TRBJ2-2
size: NA
DNA: TGCGCCAGCAGCTTGGTAGGGGGCCTCACCGGGGAGCTGTTTTTT
CDR3: CASSLVGGLTGELFF

V: TRBV5-4
D: NA
J: TRBJ2-5
size: NA
DNA: TGTGCCAGCAGCTTCGAGCGAAGCGAGACCCAGTACTTC
CDR3: CASSFERSETQYF

V: TRBV2
D: TRBD2
J: TRBJ2-5
size: NA
DNA: TGTGCCAGCATGCGGGGACCTAGCGGTTCGGAGACCCAGTACTTC
CDR3: CASMRGPSGSETQYF

V: TRBV5-1
D: TRBD2
J: TRBJ2-5
size: NA
DNA: TGCGCCAGCAGCTTGAGCTGGGCTAGCGGAGAGACCCAGTACTTC
CDR3: CASSLSWASGETQYF

V: TRBV6-4
D: TRBD2
J: TRBJ2-1
size: few
DNA: TGTGCCAGCAGTGATGGGCTAGCGGGAGCAAGAGAGCAGTTCTTC
CDR3: CASSDGLAGAREQFF